This T cell receptor (beta chain) emerged from a study of human T cells and chemical hapten exposure. The library tagged individual cDNA molecules with unique molecular identifiers. TCRdb itself ran the RACE reads through MiXCR, one entry per CDR3 protein. The profile covers 73,000 or so distinct CDR3 sequences, with 7.5% to 9.5% appearing a single time and around 3.5% taken by the ten largest. Germline V gene data show CDR1 as MDHEN and CDR2 as SYDVKM. The CDR3 has 13 amino acids. V lost 7 bases, J lost 8 bases, and 17 bases lay in between. This clonotype was picked up many times. Antigen: not known. Study-wide results and limits: Patch test score showed a positive correlation with PT1 expanded TCR counts. With regard to DPC sensitization, TCRs above 1 in 1000 frequency did not change.

Time point described: patch test 2, 6 weeks after DPC sensitization. Treatment in this sample: therapeutic diphenylcyclopropenone sensitization with weekly scalp DPC. The source material was whole blood, sampled in connection with sensitization to the hapten diphenylcyclopropenone (DPC). The chain has TRBV28 and TRBJ1-1; a weak D match, TRBD1 (6 bases). This TCR was recovered from a woman in her fifties or sixties with alopecia areata. Some clones in this sample may be carry-over from other donors' samples. Written as DNA, the CDR3 is TGTGCCAGCACCCCACACGGGACAAACGAAGCTTTCTTT. Translating gives CASTPHGTNEAFF. Drawing the rest from reference TRBV28 and TRBJ1-1, the complete variable domain is DVKVTQSSRYLVKRTGEKVFLECVQDMDHENMFWYRQDPGLGLRLIYFSYDVKMKEKGDIPEGYSVSREKKERFSLILESASTNQTSMYLCASTPHGTNEAFFGQGTRLTVV.